Presented here are 5 T cell receptor beta chains from one specimen sequenced in a study of blood T cells in healthy people across ages. Primed by a sample-barcoded 5' primer and a J-beta primer mix, a second PCR proceeded for 7 to 11 cycles. Using its own MiXCR run on the 5' RACE reads, TCRdb lists one record per CDR3 protein. The table has fewer than 800,000 distinct CDR3 sequences, roughly 21% seen once. Material: blood. These receptor sequences come from a man aged 70-80 years in good health.

The genes are TRBV6-5 and TRBJ2-7; TRBD2 agrees at 10 bases. V shed 5 bases and J 4 bases; nucleotides not matched to a gene: 8. This CDR3 is 15 amino acids long. In germline, CDR1 is MNHEY, CDR2 SVGAGI. The CDR3 loop reads CASSAGTSVIYEQYF. In DNA, the CDR3 is TGTGCCAGCAGTGCCGGGACTAGCGTTATTTACGAGCAGTACTTC.

The chain recombines TRBV9 with TRBJ2-2; TRBD1 agrees at 9 bases. The CDR3 runs to 17 residues. In germline, CDR1 is SGDLS, CDR2 YYNGEE. V dropped 0 bases and J dropped 7; count of bases not matched to a gene: 10. In nucleotides, the CDR3 is TGTGCCAGCAGCGTAGTTGCGGGACAGGGCCGTGGCGGGGAGCTGTTTTTT. Protein product: CASSVVAGQGRGGELFF.

The chain links TRBV11-2 to TRBJ2-3, with D unclear. Trimming left V 6 bases short and J 0 bases short, with 13 bases between. Germline V gene lookup returns CDR1 SGHAT and CDR2 FQNNGV. The CDR3 is 15 residues long. The CDR3 DNA follows: TGTGCCAGCAGGTCCCTCGCGCTGAGCACAGATACGCAGTATTTT. This encodes CASRSLALSTDTQYF. The entire variable domain, with the rest obtained from reference TRBV11-2 and TRBJ2-3, is as follows: EAGVAQSPRYKIIEKRQSVAFWCNPISGHATLYWYQQILGQGPKLLIQFQNNGVVDDSQLPKDRFSAERLKGVDSTLKIQPAKLEDSAVYLCASRSLALSTDTQYFGPGTRLTVL.

The chain is built from TRBV6-2 or TRBV6-3 and TRBJ1-3, with a tentative D call TRBD1 (5 bases). The CDR3 sequence is 16 residues long. Between the trimmed V and J ends, which lost 2 bases and 0 bases, there was a span of 11 bases. Per the germline V gene, CDR1 is MNHEY and CDR2 is SVGEGT. In nucleotides, the CDR3 is TGTGCCAGCAGTTACCTACAGGCCGTCTCTGGAAACACCATATATTTT. Protein sequence: CASSYLQAVSGNTIYF.

The chain joins TRBV9 to TRBJ2-3; D is perhaps TRBD2 (6 bases). V was clipped by 1 base and J by 2 bases, with 14 bases between them. Germline V gene data show CDR1 as SGDLS and CDR2 as YYNGEE. This CDR3 region has 16 residues. This CDR3 is CASSVLVSGFTDTQYF. DNA of the CDR3: TGTGCCAGCAGCGTACTCGTTAGCGGTTTCACAGATACGCAGTATTTT.